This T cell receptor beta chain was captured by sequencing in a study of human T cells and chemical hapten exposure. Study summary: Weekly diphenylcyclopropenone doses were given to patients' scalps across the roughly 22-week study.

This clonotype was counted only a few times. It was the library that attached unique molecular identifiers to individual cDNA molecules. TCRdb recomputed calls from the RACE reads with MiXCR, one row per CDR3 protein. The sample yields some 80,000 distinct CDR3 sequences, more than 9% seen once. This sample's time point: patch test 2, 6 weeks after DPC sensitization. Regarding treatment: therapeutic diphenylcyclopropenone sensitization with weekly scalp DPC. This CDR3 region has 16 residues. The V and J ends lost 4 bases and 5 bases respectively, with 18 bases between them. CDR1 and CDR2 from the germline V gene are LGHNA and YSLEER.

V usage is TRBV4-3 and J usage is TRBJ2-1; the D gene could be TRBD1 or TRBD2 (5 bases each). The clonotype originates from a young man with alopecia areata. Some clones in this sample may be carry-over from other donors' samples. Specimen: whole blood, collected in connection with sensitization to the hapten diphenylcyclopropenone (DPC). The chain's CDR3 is CASSRKSGTKNNEQFF. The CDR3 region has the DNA TGCGCCAGCAGCCGGAAGTCCGGGACCAAAAACAATGAGCAGTTCTTC.